These 28 T cell receptor beta chains were sequenced from one sample in a study of human T cells and chemical hapten exposure. Documented time point: patch test 1, 2 weeks after DPC sensitization. Indicated treatment: therapeutic diphenylcyclopropenone sensitization with weekly scalp DPC. TCRdb recomputed calls from the RACE reads with MiXCR, one row per CDR3 protein. Of fewer than 130,000 distinct CDR3 sequences in the sample, more than 9.5% were seen once. Sequenced here: whole blood, sampled in connection with sensitization to the hapten diphenylcyclopropenone (DPC). The receptor set was obtained from a woman aged 40 to 49 with alopecia areata. Some clones in this sample may be carry-over from other donors' samples.

This clonotype was counted many times. The rearrangement uses TRBV6-2 or TRBV6-3 and TRBJ1-1, with D uncertain. Germline loops: CDR1 MNHEY, CDR2 SVGEGT. Trimming took off 5 bases at V and 5 bases at J, with 12 bases between the two ends. This CDR3 is 13 amino acids long. CDR3 in DNA: TGTGCCAGCAGTACCGTCGGGCGGACTGAAGCTTTCTTT. Its protein product is CASSTVGRTEAFF.

This chain connects TRBV21-1 to TRBJ2-7; the D segment call TRBD1 is taken from the table without a DNA check. TRBV21-1 is tagged as a pseudogene. CDR3 size: 18 residues. CDR3 protein: CASSPALPPSSWVYEQYF. The CDR3 DNA is TGTGCCAGCAGCCCAGCACTACCCCCCTCAAGTTGGGTCTACGAGCAGTACTTC.

This clonotype was counted many times. The chain employs TRBV7-2 and TRBJ2-3; D call uncertain. The V and J ends lost 2 bases and 0 bases respectively, with 12 bases between them. Germline V gene data show CDR1 as SGHTA and CDR2 as FQGNSA. CDR3 length: 16 amino acids. The CDR3 DNA reads as TGTGCCAGCAGCTTACCTCCCGGCTTTAGCACAGATACGCAGTATTTT. Its protein product is CASSLPPGFSTDTQYF.

At least ten counts were recorded for this clonotype. The rearrangement joins TRBV6-1 to TRBJ1-1; D uncertain. V shed 1 base and J shed 2 bases, with 11 bases lying between them. The germline CDR1 and CDR2 sequences are MNHNS and SASEGT. The CDR3 totals 15 residues. The CDR3: CASSEGPRANTEAFF. CDR3 nucleotide sequence: TGTGCCAGCAGTGAAGGGCCCAGAGCCAACACTGAAGCTTTCTTT.

This clonotype has only a few counts. The chain carries TRBV7-9 and TRBJ2-3; 10 nucleotides match TRBD1. The V segment lost 5 bases and the J segment 5 bases; nucleotides outside the gene matches: 10. This CDR3 is built from 16 residues. The germline gives CDR1 SEHNR, CDR2 FQNEAQ (reference sequence). In nucleotides, the CDR3 is TGTGCCAGCAGCCTCCGGGACAGGGGTTTGGAAGATACGCAGTATTTT. It codes for CASSLRDRGLEDTQYF.

Ten or more counts support this clonotype. The chain joins TRBV4-2 to TRBJ1-1; D unresolved. The CDR3 runs 13 residues. The germline CDR1 and CDR2 sequences are LGHNA and YNFKEQ. V lost 4 bases and J lost 6, with 12 bases in between. The CDR3 region is CASSPLRGAEAFF. The CDR3 coding sequence is TGTGCCAGCAGCCCACTTCGTGGGGCTGAAGCTTTCTTT.

The chain couples TRBV20-1 to TRBJ1-4, with D possibly being TRBD1 (5 bases). The length of the CDR3 is 16 residues. Trimming shortened V by 0 bases and J by 0 bases, and 11 bases separated the two germline ends. Germline CDR1 DFQATT, CDR2 SNEGSKA (reference sequence). The CDR3 nucleotides read TGCAGTGCTAGAGATGCTCAGGGTCCAACTAATGAAAAACTGTTTTTT. It is translated as CSARDAQGPTNEKLFF.

In regard to this clonotype: This may be a read error: a much more frequent sequence differs by one nucleotide. The chain joins TRBV6-2 or TRBV6-3 to TRBJ2-1; D may be TRBD1 or TRBD2 (5 bases each). This CDR3 region has 15 residues. The V gene's germline CDR1 is MNHEY and CDR2 SVGEGT. CDR3 amino acids: CVSKWTGTLSHEQFF. DNA for the CDR3: TGTGTCAGCAAATGGACGGGGACCCTTAGCCATGAGCAGTTCTTC.

The rearrangement uses TRBV2 and TRBJ2-5, with unresolved D. CDR1 is SNHLY and CDR2 is FYNNEI in the germline V gene. CDR3 length: 15 amino acids. V gave up 6 bases and J gave up 1 base, with 15 bases separating them. The CDR3 region is CASRAPNRRQETQYF. CDR3 coding DNA: TGTGCCAGCAGGGCCCCAAACAGACGCCAAGAGACCCAGTACTTC.

The sample holds a few counts of this clonotype. CDR3 protein: CASSQDAGDPRGPTNEKLFF. CDR3 DNA sequence: TGTGCCAGCAGCCAAGATGCGGGGGACCCGAGGGGACCAACTAATGAAAAACTGTTTTTT. The rearrangement joins TRBV4-2 to TRBJ1-4; D might be TRBD1 (5 bases). Germline V gives CDR1 LGHNA, CDR2 YNFKEQ. Trimming removed 0 bases at V and 0 bases at J, with 20 bases between. The CDR3 extends over 20 amino acids.

This clonotype was counted only a few times. This chain links TRBV20-1 with TRBJ2-5; D is perhaps TRBD2 (5 bases). V was shortened by 1 base and J by 2 bases, with 14 bases between the two germline ends. This CDR3 has 15 residues. The V gene's germline CDR1 is DFQATT and CDR2 SNEGSKA (reference sequence). CDR3 in amino acids: CSARVLGRTQETQYF. CDR3 nucleotides: TGCAGTGCTAGAGTGTTAGGACGGACTCAAGAGACCCAGTACTTC.

This clonotype appeared a few times. The rearrangement joins TRBV3-2 to TRBJ1-1; no check of the table's D call, TRBD1, against the DNA was made. TRBV3-2 is assigned pseudogene status. The CDR3 runs 15 residues. The CDR3 spells CASSQDRGIWIEAFF. The CDR3 DNA follows: TGTGCCAGCAGCCAAGACAGGGGAATTTGGATTGAAGCTTTCTTT.

This clonotype was counted only a few times. The chain recombines TRBV4-1 with TRBJ2-7, with D possibly matching TRBD2 (6 bases). Germline CDR1 is MGHRA and CDR2 is YSYEKL. The CDR3 consists of 17 residues. The ends were cut back, 2 bases at V and 1 base at J, with 18 bases in the middle. The CDR3 protein is CASSQHAGTGTSYEQYF. The CDR3 DNA reads TGCGCCAGCAGCCAACACGCAGGGACTGGGACGTCCTACGAGCAGTACTTC.

This clonotype was seen only a few times. This chain joins TRBV6-6 and TRBJ1-2; tentative D call: TRBD1 (6 bases). The CDR3 consists of 15 residues. Trimming shortened V by 5 bases and J by 4 bases, and 17 bases separated the two germline ends. Looked up from germline, CDR1 is MNHNY and CDR2 is SVGAGI (reference sequence). The CDR3 is CASSQYAGGPYGYTF. The CDR3 DNA is TGTGCCAGCAGTCAATACGCGGGGGGCCCCTATGGCTACACCTTC.

This clonotype was seen ten or more times. The chain couples TRBV3-1 to TRBJ2-2; 8 nucleotides align to TRBD2. Germline V gene lookup returns CDR1 LGHDT and CDR2 YNNKEL (reference sequence). V was clipped by 2 bases and J by 3 bases; unmatched bases: 5. This CDR3 has 16 residues. CDR3: CASSQPGGVYTGELFF. DNA for the CDR3: TGTGCCAGCAGCCAACCCGGGGGGGTGTACACCGGGGAGCTGTTTTTT.

The gene calls are TRBV18 and TRBJ2-5; D remains unclear. Trimming removed 1 base at V and 1 base at J, with 10 bases between. The CDR3 spans 15 residues. Germline V gene lookup returns CDR1 KGHSH and CDR2 LQKENI. CDR3 protein: CASSPLARAQETQYF. DNA for the CDR3: TGTGCCAGCTCACCACTCGCCAGAGCCCAAGAGACCCAGTACTTC.

This chain links TRBV5-6 with TRBJ2-5; D not resolved. This CDR3 is built from 12 residues. CDR1 is SGHDT, CDR2 YYEEEE, per germline. V was cut by 6 bases and J by 0 bases, with 6 bases left in between. CDR3 loop: CASTLYQETQYF. For the CDR3, the DNA is TGTGCCAGCACCCTGTACCAAGAGACCCAGTACTTC.

This clonotype occurred once. This may be a read error, as it is one base from a much larger clone. V gene TRBV2 combines with J gene TRBJ2-7; TRBD2 aligns across 9 bases. CDR1 and CDR2 from the germline V gene are SNHLY and FYNNEI. The CDR3 is 17 amino acids. The ends lost 7 bases at V and 6 bases at J; junction bases unmatched: 19. For the CDR3, the DNA is TGTGCCAGCATTCGAGAGGGGGATAGCGGGAGTGACCGCGAGCAGTACTTC. The encoded protein is CASIREGDSGSDREQYF.

This chain joins TRBV28 and TRBJ2-1, with D maybe TRBD2 (6 bases). Germline CDR1 and CDR2: MDHEN and SYDVKM. Trimming stripped 5 bases from V and 10 bases from J, with 15 bases between. This CDR3 spans 13 amino acids. The CDR3 DNA sequence: TGTGCCAGCAGTCCCGGACTACTGGGGGAGCAGTTCTTC. This encodes CASSPGLLGEQFF. Drawing the rest from reference TRBV28 and TRBJ2-1, the complete variable domain is DVKVTQSSRYLVKRTGEKVFLECVQDMDHENMFWYRQDPGLGLRLIYFSYDVKMKEKGDIPEGYSVSREKKERFSLILESASTNQTSMYLCASSPGLLGEQFFGPGTRLTVL.

V gene TRBV3-1 combines with J gene TRBJ2-7, with 12 bases matching TRBD1. CDR1 LGHDT and CDR2 YNNKEL come from the germline V gene (reference sequence). Trimming took 4 bases from V and 6 from J; bases not matched to a gene: 10. There are 16 residues in the CDR3. CDR3 nucleotide sequence: TGTGCCAGCAGCCTCAGATCGGGACAGGGGGCGGTCGAGCAGTACTTC. Protein sequence: CASSLRSGQGAVEQYF.

This rearrangement joins TRBV7-2 to TRBJ2-5; D is perhaps TRBD1 or TRBD2 (5 bases each). Germline V gene sequence: CDR1 SGHTA, CDR2 FQGNSA. V lost 3 bases and J lost 4, with 12 bases in between. The CDR3 totals 14 residues. The CDR3 DNA is TGTGCCAGCAGCTTCGGGACCCACCGAGAGACCCAGTACTTC. It translates to CASSFGTHRETQYF.

The CDR3 region is CAWSVYGGGSPLHF. The CDR3 DNA follows: TGTGCCTGGAGTGTATACGGGGGGGGTTCACCCCTCCACTTT. The chain couples TRBV30 to TRBJ1-6, with D tentatively TRBD1 (5 bases). CDR3 length: 14 residues. CDR1 and CDR2 (germline): GTSNPN, SVGIG (reference sequence). V was shortened by 0 bases and J by 9 bases, with 12 bases between the two germline ends.

V and J are TRBV9 and TRBJ2-1, with a tentative D call TRBD2 (6 bases). CDR1 is SGDLS and CDR2 is YYNGEE in the germline V gene. This CDR3 comprises 16 residues. V lost 1 base and J lost 5, with 16 bases in between. Written as DNA, the CDR3 is TGTGCCAGCAGCGTACTCGGGGGAGATCTCCACAATGAGCAGTTCTTC. It encodes CASSVLGGDLHNEQFF. The complete variable domain, with remaining parts taken from reference TRBV9 and TRBJ2-1, reads DSGVTQTPKHLITATGQRVTLRCSPRSGDLSVYWYQQSLDQGLQFLIQYYNGEERAKGNILERFSAQQFPDLHSELNLSSLELGDSALYFCASSVLGGDLHNEQFFGPGTRLTVL.

This clonotype was seen many times. The chain uses TRBV20-1 and TRBJ2-4; perhaps TRBD2 as D (6 bases). Trimming left V 3 bases short and J 9 bases short, with 12 bases between. Per germline, CDR1 DFQATT and CDR2 SNEGSKA (reference sequence). The CDR3 covers 12 residues. CDR3 amino acids: CSAREGPGIQYF. CDR3 coding DNA: TGCAGTGCTAGGGAGGGCCCAGGCATTCAGTACTTC.

This clonotype came up many times. The CDR3 DNA sequence: TGTGCCTGGAGTGTACAGGCAGGAAATCAGCCCCAGCATTTT. It specifies CAWSVQAGNQPQHF. V and J are TRBV30 and TRBJ1-5; perhaps TRBD1 as D (5 bases). The CDR3 length is 14 residues. Germline V CDR1 and CDR2: GTSNPN, SVGIG (reference sequence). Trimming left V 0 bases short and J 4 bases short, with 10 bases between.

The CDR3 sequence is CASRNTVSGNTIYF. As DNA, the CDR3 is TGTGCCAGCAGGAACACCGTCTCTGGAAACACCATATATTTT. The rearrangement uses TRBV6-5 and TRBJ1-3, with D unresolved. Germline CDR1 reads MNHEY; CDR2 reads SVGAGI. CDR3 size: 14 residues. The V end lost 6 bases, the J end lost 0 bases, and 9 bases lay between the germline ends.

This clonotype was observed a few times. DNA for the CDR3: TGCAGTTCGCTCGGGACGGCGAATCAGCCCCAGCATTTT. Its protein is CSSLGTANQPQHF. The chain is built from TRBV20-1 and TRBJ1-5, with D possibly matching TRBD1 (5 bases). Germline CDR1 reads DFQATT; CDR2 reads SNEGSKA (reference sequence). This CDR3 comprises 13 residues. Trimming stripped 8 bases from V and 4 bases from J, with 15 bases between.

This clonotype has a count of ten or more. The V and J genes are TRBV4-2 and TRBJ2-7; 10 bases are a match to TRBD1. V trimming: 1 base; J trimming: 5 bases; junction bases outside the gene matches: 2. CDR1 and CDR2 (germline): LGHNA, YNFKEQ. The CDR3 is 14 amino acids. This CDR3 reads CASSQGDRGDEQYF. CDR3 bases: TGTGCCAGCAGCCAAGGGGACAGGGGTGACGAGCAGTACTTC.